This T cell receptor (beta chain) emerged from a study of shared clonotypes between healthy human individuals. In the study overall: The study enrolled a couple of women and three men aged 18 to 49.

Assay used: immunoSEQ multiplex PCR; TCRdb lists only in-frame clones, some missing. The data show some 1.4 million clones, roughly 96% seen once. The germline gives CDR1 LNHDA, CDR2 SQIVND (reference sequence). The CDR3 runs to 19 residues. The V and J ends lost 3 bases and 0 bases, in that order; junction bases with no gene match: 12. The receptor's source is a man in his thirties or forties in good health. This chain connects TRBV19 to TRBJ2-1; 9 nucleotides line up with TRBD2. Sequenced input: naive CD4+ T cells sorted from blood. Stated subset: CD45RA+ positively selected. The CDR3 bases are TGTGCCAGTAGTATTAGGATCGCGGGAGGGGGAAGCTCCTACAATGAGCAGTTCTTC. Encoded protein: CASSIRIAGGGSSYNEQFF.